Listed below are T cell receptor beta chains from one sample, sequenced in a study of CXCR3-negative and CXCR3-positive naive CD8 T cells. No DNA is given; TCRdb re-called the 5' RACE reads and lists each CDR3 protein once. The sample totals about 41,000 distinct CDR3 sequences. The sequenced sample was naive CXCR3- CD8+ T cells from blood. The source of these receptors is a human donor in good health. Some clones in this sample may be carry-over from other donors' samples. CDR3s include the opening cysteine and the closing phenylalanine or tryptophan.

J,V,CDR3
TRBJ2-3,TRBV7-9,CASSLTRGGLRGTDTQYF
TRBJ1-2,TRBV28,CASSLRVGANYGYTF
TRBJ2-7,TRBV28,CATVIPPWSATTYEQYF
TRBJ2-3,TRBV14,CASSQDPWDSTDTQYF
TRBJ1-1,TRBV7-8,CASSLDAVNTEAFF
TRBJ1-1,TRBV5-1,CASSPVLLNTEAFF
TRBJ2-2,TRBV11-2,CASSTGQGRTGELFF
TRBJ2-1,TRBV11-2,CASGAAYNEQFF
TRBJ2-5,TRBV28,CASSLAPRAQSQYF
TRBJ2-7,TRBV12-3/TRBV12-4,CASSFWTGGYEQYF
TRBJ2-1,TRBV20-1,CSARGLRGPRNEQFF
TRBJ2-7,TRBV28,CASSLDSSYEQYF
TRBJ2-5,TRBV28,CASSLGQGTSGGEETQYF
TRBJ2-3,TRBV12-3/TRBV12-4,CASSFWREDTQYF
TRBJ2-1,TRBV19,CASSARQGDSYNEQFF
TRBJ2-1,TRBV15,CATSSRDSLRDEQFF
TRBJ2-2,TRBV20-1,CSARARNRGFSGELFF
TRBJ2-3,TRBV28,CASSPRARFTDTQYF
TRBJ1-1,TRBV18,CASSPPEGAMNTEAFF
TRBJ1-5,TRBV24-1,CATSDMTPTSGSPQHF
TRBJ2-1,TRBV6-6,CASSYPPGPGNEQFF
TRBJ2-2,TRBV11-2,CASSLDRGPGELSF
TRBJ2-7,TRBV27,CASSVGTGISSEQYF
TRBJ2-7,TRBV27,CASSPRQVPPYEQYF
TRBJ2-1,TRBV6-4,CASSLTGRANEQFF
TRBJ2-2,TRBV5-6,CASSSGHLNTGELFF
TRBJ2-3,TRBV28,CASSPRGPTDTQYF
TRBJ1-1,TRBV2,CASSEARTEAFF
TRBJ2-1,TRBV5-1,CASSGSGTYNEQFF
TRBJ2-3,TRBV7-9,CASSSDTTDTQYF
TRBJ1-1,TRBV7-2,CASSFFDRGDTEAFF